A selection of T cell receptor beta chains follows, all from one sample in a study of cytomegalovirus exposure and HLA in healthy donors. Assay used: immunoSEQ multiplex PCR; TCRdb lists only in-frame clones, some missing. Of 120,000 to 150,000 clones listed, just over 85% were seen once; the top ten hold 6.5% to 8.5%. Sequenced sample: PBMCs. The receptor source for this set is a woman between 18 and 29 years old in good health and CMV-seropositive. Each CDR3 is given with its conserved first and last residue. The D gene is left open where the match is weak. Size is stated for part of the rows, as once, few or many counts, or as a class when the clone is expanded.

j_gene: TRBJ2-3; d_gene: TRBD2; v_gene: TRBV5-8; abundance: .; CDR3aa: CASSLGSSGMTDTQYF; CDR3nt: TGTGCCAGCAGCTTGGGGTCTAGCGGGATGACAGATACGCAGTATTTT
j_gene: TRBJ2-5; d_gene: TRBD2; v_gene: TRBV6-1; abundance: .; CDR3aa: CASSEGLAVRGETQYF; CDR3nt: TGTGCCAGCAGTGAGGGACTAGCGGTAAGGGGAGAGACCCAGTACTTC
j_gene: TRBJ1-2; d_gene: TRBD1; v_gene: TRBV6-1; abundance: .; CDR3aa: CASSAGQGLGYTF; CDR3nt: TGTGCCAGCAGTGCGGGACAGGGGCTAGGCTACACCTTC
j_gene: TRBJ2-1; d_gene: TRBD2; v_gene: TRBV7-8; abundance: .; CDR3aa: CASSEKTSGFYNEQFF; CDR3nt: TGTGCCAGCAGCGAAAAGACTAGCGGGTTCTACAATGAGCAGTTCTTC
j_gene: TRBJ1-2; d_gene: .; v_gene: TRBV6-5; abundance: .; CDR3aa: CASSYVGDYGYTF; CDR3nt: TGTGCCAGCAGTTACGTAGGGGACTATGGCTACACCTTC
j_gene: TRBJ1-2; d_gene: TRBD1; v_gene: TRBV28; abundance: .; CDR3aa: CASSSRQGKNYGYTF; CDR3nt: TGTGCCAGCAGTTCCAGACAGGGGAAAAACTATGGCTACACCTTC
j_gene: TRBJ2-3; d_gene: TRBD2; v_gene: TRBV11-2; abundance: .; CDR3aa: CASSSQYAGLARTDTQYF; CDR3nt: TGTGCCAGCAGTTCACAATATGCGGGACTAGCCCGCACAGATACGCAGTATTTT
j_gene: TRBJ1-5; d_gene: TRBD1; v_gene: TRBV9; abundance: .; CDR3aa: CASSGDPDRVQPQHF; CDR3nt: TGTGCCAGCAGCGGGGACCCCGACAGGGTTCAGCCCCAGCATTTT
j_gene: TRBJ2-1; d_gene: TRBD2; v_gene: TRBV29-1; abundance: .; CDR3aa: CSVAFSGGAISEQFF; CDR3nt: TGCAGCGTTGCATTTAGCGGGGGGGCCATTAGTGAGCAGTTCTTC
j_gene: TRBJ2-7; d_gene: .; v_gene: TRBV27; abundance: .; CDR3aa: CASSSERRSYEQYF; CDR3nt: TGTGCCAGCAGTTCAGAGCGTAGGTCCTACGAGCAGTACTTC
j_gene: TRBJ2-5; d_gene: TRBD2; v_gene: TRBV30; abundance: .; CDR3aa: CAWSIRVAGGETQYF; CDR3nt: TGTGCCTGGAGTATTCGGGTAGCGGGTGGAGAGACCCAGTACTTC
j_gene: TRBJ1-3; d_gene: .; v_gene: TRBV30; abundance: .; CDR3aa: CAWSRSGGPGNTIYF; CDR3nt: TGTGCCTGGAGCCGGTCGGGGGGCCCTGGAAACACCATATATTTT
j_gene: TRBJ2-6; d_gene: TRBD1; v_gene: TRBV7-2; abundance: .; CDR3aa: CASTRDRAGANVLTF; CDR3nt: TGTGCCAGCACCCGGGACAGAGCTGGGGCCAACGTCCTGACTTTC
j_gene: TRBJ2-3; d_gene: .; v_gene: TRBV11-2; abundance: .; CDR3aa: CASSPGSDTQYF; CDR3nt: TGTGCCAGCAGCCCAGGGTCAGATACGCAGTATTTT
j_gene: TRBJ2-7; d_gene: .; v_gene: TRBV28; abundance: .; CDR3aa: CASSFGGNPYEQYF; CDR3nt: TGTGCCAGCAGTTTTGGCGGGAACCCCTACGAGCAGTACTTC
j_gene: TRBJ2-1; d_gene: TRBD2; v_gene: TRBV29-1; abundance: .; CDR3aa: CSVPHQGGLRGYNEQFF; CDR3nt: TGCAGCGTTCCACACCAGGGAGGGCTAAGGGGCTACAATGAGCAGTTCTTC
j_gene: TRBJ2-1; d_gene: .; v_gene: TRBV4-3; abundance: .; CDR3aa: CASSQETRVNEQFF; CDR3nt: TGCGCCAGCAGCCAGGAAACTCGGGTCAATGAGCAGTTCTTC
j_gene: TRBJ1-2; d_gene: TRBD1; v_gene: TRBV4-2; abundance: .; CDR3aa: CASARQGASYGYTF; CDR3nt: TGTGCCAGCGCACGACAGGGGGCGAGCTATGGCTACACCTTC
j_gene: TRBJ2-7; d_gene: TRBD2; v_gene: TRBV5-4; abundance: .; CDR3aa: CASSLADGLAGGLSEQYF; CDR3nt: TGTGCCAGCAGCTTGGCAGATGGCCTAGCGGGGGGGTTAAGCGAGCAGTACTTC
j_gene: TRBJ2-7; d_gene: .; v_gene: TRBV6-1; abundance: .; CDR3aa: CASSEALKLPPYF; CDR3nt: TGTGCCAGCAGTGAAGCGCTGAAACTACCGCCGTACTTC
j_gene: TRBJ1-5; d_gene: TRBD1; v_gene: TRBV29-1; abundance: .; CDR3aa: CSVGTGKQPQHF; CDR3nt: TGCAGCGTTGGGACAGGGAAACAGCCCCAGCATTTT
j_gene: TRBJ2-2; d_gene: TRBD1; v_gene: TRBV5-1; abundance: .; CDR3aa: CASSSTGGFTGELFF; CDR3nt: TGCGCCAGCAGCTCTACAGGGGGCTTCACCGGGGAGCTGTTTTTT
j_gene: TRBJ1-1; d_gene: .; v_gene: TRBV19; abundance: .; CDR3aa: CASSQTALGNTEAFF; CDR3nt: TGTGCCAGTAGTCAGACAGCCCTGGGGAACACTGAAGCTTTCTTT
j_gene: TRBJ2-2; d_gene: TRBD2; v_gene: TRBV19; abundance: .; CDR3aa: CASTLTSLGGELFF; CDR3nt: TGTGCCAGTACTCTGACTAGCCTTGGTGGGGAGCTGTTTTTT
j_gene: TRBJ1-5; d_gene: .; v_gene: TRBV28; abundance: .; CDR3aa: CASSHGDQPQHF; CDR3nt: TGTGCCAGCAGCCACGGAGATCAGCCCCAGCATTTT
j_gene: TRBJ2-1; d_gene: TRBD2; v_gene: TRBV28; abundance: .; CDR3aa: CASSSASKLAGAYNEQFF; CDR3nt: TGTGCCAGCAGCTCCGCCTCAAAACTAGCGGGAGCGTACAATGAGCAGTTCTTC
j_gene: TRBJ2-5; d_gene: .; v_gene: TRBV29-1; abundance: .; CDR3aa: CSVDPTSFGAAETQYF; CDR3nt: TGCAGCGTTGACCCAACTAGCTTTGGGGCCGCAGAGACCCAGTACTTC
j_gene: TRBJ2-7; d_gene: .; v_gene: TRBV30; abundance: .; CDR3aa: CAWSVMVGYEQYF; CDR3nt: TGTGCCTGGAGTGTAATGGTCGGCTACGAGCAGTACTTC
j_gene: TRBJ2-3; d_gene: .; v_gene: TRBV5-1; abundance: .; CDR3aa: CASSFDGFTDTQYF; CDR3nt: TGCGCCAGCAGCTTCGACGGGTTCACAGATACGCAGTATTTT
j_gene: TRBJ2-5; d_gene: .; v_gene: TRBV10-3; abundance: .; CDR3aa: CAISEPFPGGTQYF; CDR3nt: TGTGCCATCAGTGAGCCGTTCCCGGGTGGGACCCAGTACTTC
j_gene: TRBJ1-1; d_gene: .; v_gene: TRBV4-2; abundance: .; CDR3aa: CASSSSVADWNTEAFF; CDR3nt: TGTGCCAGCAGCTCCAGCGTAGCTGATTGGAACACTGAAGCTTTCTTT
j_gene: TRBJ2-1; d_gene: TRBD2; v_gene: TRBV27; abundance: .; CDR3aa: CASSFRLAGVDNEQFF; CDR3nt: TGTGCCAGCAGTTTCCGCCTAGCGGGAGTTGATAATGAGCAGTTCTTC
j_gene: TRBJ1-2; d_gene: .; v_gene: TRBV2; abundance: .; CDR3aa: CASRDDRIRYGYTF; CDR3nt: TGTGCCAGCAGGGATGACAGGATTCGCTATGGCTACACCTTC
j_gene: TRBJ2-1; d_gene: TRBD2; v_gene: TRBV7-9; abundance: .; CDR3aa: CASSFQGSGGHNEQFF; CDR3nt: TGTGCCAGCAGCTTCCAGGGAAGCGGGGGACATAATGAGCAGTTCTTC
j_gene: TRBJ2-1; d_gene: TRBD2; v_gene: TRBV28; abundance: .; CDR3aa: CASSPRTSRNEQFF; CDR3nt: TGTGCCAGCAGTCCTCGGACTAGTAGGAATGAGCAGTTCTTC
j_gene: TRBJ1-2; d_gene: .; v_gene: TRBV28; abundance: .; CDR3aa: CASSSTQGYTF; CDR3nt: TGTGCCAGCAGTTCAACACAGGGCTACACCTTC
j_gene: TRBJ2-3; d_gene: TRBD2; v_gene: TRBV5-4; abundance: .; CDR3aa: CASSLRTSGTDTQYF; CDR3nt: TGTGCCAGCAGCTTGAGGACTAGCGGGACAGATACGCAGTATTTT
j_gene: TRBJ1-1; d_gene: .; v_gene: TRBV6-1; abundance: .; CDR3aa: CASTLGASQGTEAFF; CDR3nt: TGTGCCAGCACCTTAGGGGCCTCACAGGGCACTGAAGCTTTCTTT
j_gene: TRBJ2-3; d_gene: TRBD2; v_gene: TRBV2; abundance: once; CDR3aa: CASSDGAGGETDTQYF; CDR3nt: TGTGCCAGCAGTGACGGGGCGGGAGGAGAGACAGATACGCAGTATTTT
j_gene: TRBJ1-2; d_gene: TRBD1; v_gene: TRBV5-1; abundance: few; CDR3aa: CASSGFRDRNYGYTF; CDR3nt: TGCGCCAGCAGCGGCTTCCGGGACAGGAACTATGGCTACACCTTC
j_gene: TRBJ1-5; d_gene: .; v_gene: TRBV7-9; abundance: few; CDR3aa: CASSSRQLVSNQPQHF; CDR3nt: TGTGCCAGCAGCTCCCGACAGTTAGTTAGCAATCAGCCCCAGCATTTT
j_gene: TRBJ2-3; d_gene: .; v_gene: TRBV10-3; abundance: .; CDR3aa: CAISESGRRGDTQYF; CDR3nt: TGTGCCATCAGTGAGTCGGGACGGAGGGGAGATACGCAGTATTTT
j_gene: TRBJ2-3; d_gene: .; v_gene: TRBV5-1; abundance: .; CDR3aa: CASSLRQASTDTQYF; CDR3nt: TGCGCCAGCAGCTTGAGGCAGGCTAGCACAGATACGCAGTATTTT
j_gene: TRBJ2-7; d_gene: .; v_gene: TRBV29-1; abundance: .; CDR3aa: CSVIADSYEQYF; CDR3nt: TGCAGCGTTATAGCGGACTCCTACGAGCAGTACTTC
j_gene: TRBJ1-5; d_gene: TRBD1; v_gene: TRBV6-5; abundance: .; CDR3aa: CASSPTGDLNQPQHF; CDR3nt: TGTGCCAGCAGTCCCACAGGGGACCTTAATCAGCCCCAGCATTTT
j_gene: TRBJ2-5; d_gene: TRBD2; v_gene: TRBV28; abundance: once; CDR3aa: CASSSGGLVGETQYF; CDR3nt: TGTGCCAGCAGCTCTGGGGGACTAGTAGGAGAGACCCAGTACTTC
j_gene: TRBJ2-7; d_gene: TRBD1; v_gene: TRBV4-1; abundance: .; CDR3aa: CASSQPDRGGYEQYF; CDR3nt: TGCGCCAGCAGCCAACCAGACAGGGGTGGCTACGAGCAGTACTTC